Shown below are 4 T cell receptor beta chains from a single sample sequenced in a study of blood T cells in healthy people across ages. Primers used in a second PCR of roughly 6 to 11 cycles were a sample-barcoded 5' primer and a J-beta primer mix. TCRdb processed the 5' RACE reads anew with MiXCR; each CDR3 protein has one entry. This repertoire shows under 2,000,000 distinct CDR3 sequences, about 50% found once; its top ten account for 2.1%. Sequenced material: blood. The receptors come from a woman aged 40 to 50 in good health.

V usage is TRBV20-1 and J usage is TRBJ2-7; D possibly corresponds to TRBD1 (6 bases). With the DNA end fitting TRBJ2-5 better, the J assignment may be wrong. The CDR3 loop spans 15 amino acids. Germline V gene lookup returns CDR1 DFQATT and CDR2 SNEGSKA (reference sequence). The CDR3 loop is CSATRGGQVGETQYF. CDR3 sequence (DNA): TGCAGTGCCACCAGAGGGGGACAAGTGGGGGAGACCCAGTACTTC.

V and J are TRBV5-1 and TRBJ2-1; either TRBD1 or TRBD2 may fit D (5 bases each). V lost 10 bases and J lost 9, with 14 bases in between. Germline CDR1 reads SGHRS; CDR2 reads YFSETQ. This CDR3 is 11 amino acids long. The CDR3 protein is CAVRDVGEQFF. The CDR3 region has the DNA TGCGCCGTCCGGGACGTGGGTGAGCAGTTCTTC.

The chain joins TRBV12-5 to TRBJ2-1; D remains unclear. Germline assignment: CDR1 LGHNT and CDR2 FRNRAP. V lost 1 base and J lost 0, with 4 bases in between. This CDR3 has 14 residues. The CDR3 reads CASGLGSSYNEQFF. CDR3 bases: TGTGCTAGTGGTTTGGGGAGCTCCTACAATGAGCAGTTCTTC.

V gene TRBV6-2 or TRBV6-3 combines with J gene TRBJ2-7; TRBD2 agrees at 7 bases. Trimming at V came to 8 bases and at J to 3 bases, leaving 10 bases not matched to a gene. The germline V gene has CDR1 MNHEY and CDR2 SVGEGT. This CDR3 region has 14 residues. The CDR3 DNA reads as TGTGCCAGCGCACCGGCTAGCGGAATCTACGAGCAGTACTTC. Amino acid sequence: CASAPASGIYEQYF.